The TCR beta chain under discussion was sequenced for a study of blood T cell repertoires in COVID-19. Overall study context: Specimens from acute and convalescent COVID-19 originated in the United States, Italy and Spain.

The germline V and J ends were trimmed by 2 bases and 2 bases, with 7 bases remaining between them. The CDR3 sequence is 13 residues long. Germline CDR1 GTSNPN, CDR2 SVGIG (reference sequence). Enrolled through a virtual design, the participants were between 18 and 89 years of age and came from some 26 US areas. Participants in the exposed group had met a COVID-19 case in the 2 weeks before joining the study. As originally analysed: Nucleated cell number was recorded as an estimate derived from reference gene primer amplification. This table comes from immunoSEQ multiplex PCR, and its TCRdb copy is limited to in-frame clones, with some not included. V and J calls and clone size follow that table, whereas D and trimming were derived from the DNA. The sample has approximately 190,000 clones, 65% to 85% seen once.

The material sequenced was PBMCs or T cells enriched from blood (not recorded which). This clonotype was sampled from a woman aged 25 to 45 who had been exposed to COVID-19. The chain carries TRBV30 and TRBJ1-5; D is perhaps TRBD1 (5 bases). The CDR3 region is CAWSRGRNQPQHF. The CDR3 DNA sequence: TGTGCCTGGAGTAGGGGCCGCAATCAGCCCCAGCATTTT.